These 4 T cell receptor beta chains originate from one sample sequenced in a study of siplizumab effects on memory and regulatory T cells. The protocol was immunoSEQ multiplex PCR, while the TCRdb copy is restricted to in-frame clones and leaves out a portion. The sample lists 62,000 or so clones, approximately 87% occurring once. The specimen sequenced was memory CD4+ T cells sorted from blood. These receptors were taken from a human donor in good health.

The chain joins TRBV6-5 to TRBJ1-1, with D possibly matching TRBD1 (5 bases). The CDR3 covers 14 residues. Germline-derived CDR1 and CDR2 are MNHEY and SVGAGI. Trimming removed 6 bases from V and 2 bases from J, with 13 bases in between. DNA for the CDR3: TGTGCCAGCAGGAGAGTGACAGTAAACACTGAAGCTTTCTTT. This sequence encodes CASRRVTVNTEAFF.

The count of this clone is one. The rearrangement uses TRBV27 and TRBJ2-7; either TRBD1 or TRBD2 may fit D (5 bases each). The germline V and J ends were trimmed by 4 bases and 7 bases, with 14 bases remaining between them. Germline CDR1 reads MNHEY; CDR2 reads SMNVEV (reference sequence). The CDR3 spans 13 residues. The CDR3 loop reads CASSWGYYLEQYF. The CDR3 bases are TGTGCCAGCAGTTGGGGGTATTATTTGGAGCAGTACTTC.

The V and J genes are TRBV5-4 and TRBJ2-3, with D maybe TRBD2 (6 bases). Germline V lookup: CDR1 SGHNT, CDR2 YYREEE (reference sequence). Trimming pared 4 bases from V and 1 base from J, leaving 16 bases between. The CDR3 runs to 16 residues. In nucleotides, the CDR3 is TGTGCCAGCAGCGCCCGGTCGGGGACTGGCACAGATACGCAGTATTTT. This gives the protein CASSARSGTGTDTQYF.

Here the CDR3 DNA reads TGTGCCAGTAACGGAGACGGAGGCTACGAGCAGTACTTC. Amino acids: CASNGDGGYEQYF. The chain joins TRBV19 to TRBJ2-7; TRBD2 might be the D (5 bases). The CDR3 extends over 13 amino acids. With 7 bases removed from V and 3 bases from J, the gap between germline ends came to 13 bases. Germline V CDR1 and CDR2: LNHDA, SQIVND (reference sequence).